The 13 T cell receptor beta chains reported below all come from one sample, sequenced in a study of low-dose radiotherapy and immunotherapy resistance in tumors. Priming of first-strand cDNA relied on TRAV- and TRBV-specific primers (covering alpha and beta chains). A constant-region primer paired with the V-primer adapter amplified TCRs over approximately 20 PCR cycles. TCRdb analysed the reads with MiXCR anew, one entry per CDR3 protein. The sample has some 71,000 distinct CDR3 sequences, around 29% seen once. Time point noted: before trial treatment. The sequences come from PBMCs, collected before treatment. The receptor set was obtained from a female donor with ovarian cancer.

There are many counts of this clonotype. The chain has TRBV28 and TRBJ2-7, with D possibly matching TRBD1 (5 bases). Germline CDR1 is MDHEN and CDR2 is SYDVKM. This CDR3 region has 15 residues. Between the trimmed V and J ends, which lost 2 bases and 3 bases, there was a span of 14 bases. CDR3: CASSLGPAGNYEQYF. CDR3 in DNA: TGTGCCAGCAGTTTAGGTCCGGCAGGGAACTACGAGCAGTACTTC.

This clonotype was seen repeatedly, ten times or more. The chain's CDR3 is CSAKGRSSGQPQHF. Written as DNA, the CDR3 is TGCAGTGCTAAAGGACGTTCATCAGGTCAGCCCCAGCATTTT. V gene TRBV20-1 combines with J gene TRBJ1-5; D not resolved. CDR1 is DFQATT and CDR2 is SNEGSKA in the germline V gene (reference sequence). This CDR3 has 14 residues. The germline V and J ends were trimmed by 4 bases and 6 bases, with 16 bases remaining between them.

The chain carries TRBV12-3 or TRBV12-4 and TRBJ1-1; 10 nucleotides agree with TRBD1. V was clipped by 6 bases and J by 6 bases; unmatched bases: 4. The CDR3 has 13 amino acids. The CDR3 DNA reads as TGTGCCAGCAGGGCTGGACAGGGGGCTGAAGCTTTCTTT. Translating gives CASRAGQGAEAFF.

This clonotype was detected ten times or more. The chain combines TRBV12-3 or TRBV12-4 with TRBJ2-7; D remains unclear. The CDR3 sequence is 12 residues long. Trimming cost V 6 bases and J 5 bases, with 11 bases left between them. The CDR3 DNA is TGTGCCAGCAGATCAGGCGTAGACGAGCAGTACTTC. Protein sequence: CASRSGVDEQYF.

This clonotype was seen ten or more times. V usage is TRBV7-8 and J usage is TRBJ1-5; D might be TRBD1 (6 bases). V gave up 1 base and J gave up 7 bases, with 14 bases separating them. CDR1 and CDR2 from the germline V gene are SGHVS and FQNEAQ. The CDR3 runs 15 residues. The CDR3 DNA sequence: TGTGCCAGCAGCTTAGGGGGACAAGGAGGACAGCCCCAGCATTTT. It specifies CASSLGGQGGQPQHF.

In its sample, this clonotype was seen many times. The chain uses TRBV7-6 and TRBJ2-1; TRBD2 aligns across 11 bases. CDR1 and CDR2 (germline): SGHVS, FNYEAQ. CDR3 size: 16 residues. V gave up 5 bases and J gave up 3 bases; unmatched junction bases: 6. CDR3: CASSPSGRPVYNEQFF. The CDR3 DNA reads TGTGCCAGCAGCCCTAGCGGGAGGCCCGTCTACAATGAGCAGTTCTTC.

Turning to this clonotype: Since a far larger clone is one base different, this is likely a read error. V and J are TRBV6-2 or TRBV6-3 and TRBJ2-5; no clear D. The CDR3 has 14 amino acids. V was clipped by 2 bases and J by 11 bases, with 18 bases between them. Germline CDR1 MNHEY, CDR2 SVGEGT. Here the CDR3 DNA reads TGTGCCAGCAGTTACGTTTCCGACCGGAATGAGCAGTACTTC. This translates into CASSYVSDRNEQYF.

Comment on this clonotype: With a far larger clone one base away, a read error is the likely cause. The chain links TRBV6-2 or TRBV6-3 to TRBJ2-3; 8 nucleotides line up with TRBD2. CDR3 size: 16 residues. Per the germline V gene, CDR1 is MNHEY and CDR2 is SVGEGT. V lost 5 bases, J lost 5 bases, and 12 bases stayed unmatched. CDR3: CASSDYPGGPGDTQYF. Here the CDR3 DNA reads TGTGCCAGCAGTGACTACCCGGGAGGGCCTGGAGATACGCAGTATTTT.

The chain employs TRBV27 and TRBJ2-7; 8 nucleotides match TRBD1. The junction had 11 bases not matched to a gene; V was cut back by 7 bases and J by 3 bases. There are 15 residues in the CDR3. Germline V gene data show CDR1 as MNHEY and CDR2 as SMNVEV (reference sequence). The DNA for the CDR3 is TGTGCCAGCACCGGGCAGACAGGGGCGTTCTACGAGCAGTACTTC. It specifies CASTGQTGAFYEQYF.

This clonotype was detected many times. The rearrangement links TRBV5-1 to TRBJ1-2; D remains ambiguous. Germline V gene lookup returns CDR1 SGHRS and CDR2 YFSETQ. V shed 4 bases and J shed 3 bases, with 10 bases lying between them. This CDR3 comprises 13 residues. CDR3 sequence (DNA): TGCGCCAGCAGCGGAACCCTGGACTATGGCTACACCTTC. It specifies CASSGTLDYGYTF.

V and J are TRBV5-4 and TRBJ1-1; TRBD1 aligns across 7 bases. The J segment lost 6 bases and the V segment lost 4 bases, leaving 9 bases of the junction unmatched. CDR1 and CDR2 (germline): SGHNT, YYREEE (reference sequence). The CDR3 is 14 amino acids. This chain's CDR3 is CASSLDRVGAEAFF. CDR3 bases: TGTGCCAGCAGCCTAGACAGGGTTGGTGCTGAAGCTTTCTTT.

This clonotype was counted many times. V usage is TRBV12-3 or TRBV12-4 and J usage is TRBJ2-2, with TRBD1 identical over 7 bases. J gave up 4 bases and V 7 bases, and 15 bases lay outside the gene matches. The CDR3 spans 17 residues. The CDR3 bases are TGTGCCAGCACCAACGTTGTAGGGGGCATCGGCACCGGGGAGCTGTTTTTT. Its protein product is CASTNVVGGIGTGELFF.

Here the CDR3 reads CASSELDRNQPQHF. The CDR3 region has the DNA TGTGCCAGCAGTGAATTGGACCGCAATCAGCCCCAGCATTTT. J is TRBJ1-5 and V is TRBV6-2 or TRBV6-3; D not resolved. V lost 5 bases and J lost 2, with 10 bases in between. Germline assignment: CDR1 MNHEY and CDR2 SVGEGT. The CDR3 is 14 residues long.